The 13 T cell receptor beta chains reported below all come from one sample, sequenced in a study of radiotherapy plus CTLA-4 blockade in lung cancer. Libraries were prepared by immunoSEQ multiplex PCR; TCRdb keeps only in-frame clonotypes and omits some of them. Seen here are about 45,000 clones, less than 85% observed once, and the top ten hold under 9.5%. This material consisted of peripheral blood, taken from a patient treated with radiotherapy plus ipilimumab. These receptor sequences come from a human donor with non-small cell lung cancer who had stable disease on radiotherapy plus ipilimumab.

The J gene is TRBJ2-2, the V gene TRBV10-1; D call uncertain. The CDR3 runs 14 residues. CDR1 and CDR2 (germline): WNHNN, SYGVQD (reference sequence). The V gene lost 5 bases and the J gene lost 1 base, with 8 bases spanning the gap. This chain's CDR3 is CASSNSLNTGELFF. The CDR3 region has the DNA TGCGCCAGCAGTAACAGCTTGAACACCGGGGAGCTGTTTTTT.

The CDR3 sequence: CASSLADVADTQYF. DNA of the CDR3: TGCGCCAGCAGCTTGGCGGACGTCGCAGATACGCAGTATTTT. This chain uses TRBV5-1 with TRBJ2-3, with D unresolved. V dropped 0 bases and J dropped 4 bases, with 9 bases sitting between them. In germline, CDR1 is SGHRS, CDR2 YFSETQ. The CDR3 contains 14 residues.

CDR3 DNA: TGTGCCAGCAGTCCCGGACTCCTGGCGACGAACGGCTACACCTTC. This gives the protein CASSPGLLATNGYTF. V is TRBV28 and J is TRBJ1-2; D is ambiguous. With 5 bases removed from V and 8 bases from J, the gap between germline ends came to 21 bases. This CDR3 comprises 15 residues. Germline V gene data show CDR1 as MDHEN and CDR2 as SYDVKM.

The V and J genes are TRBV6-6 and TRBJ2-6; D might be TRBD1 (6 bases). V was clipped by 7 bases and J by 0 bases, with 10 bases between them. Germline V lookup: CDR1 MNHNY, CDR2 SVGAGI (reference sequence). CDR3 size: 15 residues. The DNA of the CDR3 is TGTGCCAGCACCACAGGGCTCTCTGGGGCCAACGTCCTGACTTTC. Residues: CASTTGLSGANVLTF.

The genes are TRBV28 and TRBJ1-5; D is undetermined. The V gene's germline CDR1 is MDHEN and CDR2 SYDVKM. The CDR3 has 14 amino acids. Trimming cost V 3 bases and J 2 bases, with 8 bases left between them. The CDR3 loop reads CASSFTQGNQPQHF. CDR3 nucleotides: TGTGCCAGCAGTTTCACCCAGGGCAATCAGCCCCAGCATTTT.

The chain employs TRBV9 and TRBJ2-5, with 12 bases identical to TRBD2. The CDR3 has 18 residues. CDR1 and CDR2 (germline): SGDLS, YYNGEE. V gave up 0 bases and J gave up 0 bases; unmatched junction bases: 6. CDR3 DNA sequence: TGTGCCAGCAGCGTAGTTACTAGCGGGGGGCTCAACCAAGAGACCCAGTACTTC. This sequence encodes CASSVVTSGGLNQETQYF.

CDR3: CASSPTAGGYNEQFF. The CDR3 bases are TGCGCCAGCAGCCCCACCGCGGGGGGTTACAATGAGCAGTTCTTC. The chain combines TRBV10-1 with TRBJ2-1; TRBD2 matches 8 bases. The ends lost 6 bases at V and 4 bases at J; junction bases unmatched: 8. Germline assignment: CDR1 WNHNN and CDR2 SYGVQD (reference sequence). The CDR3 spans 15 residues.

The chain joins TRBV27 to TRBJ2-1; D is possibly TRBD1 (6 bases). The V and J ends lost 2 bases and 11 bases respectively, with 13 bases between them. The CDR3 consists of 13 residues. Germline V gene sequence: CDR1 MNHEY, CDR2 SMNVEV (reference sequence). The CDR3 spells CASSLLGTMKQFF. The CDR3, as DNA: TGTGCCAGCAGTTTACTGGGGACAATGAAGCAGTTCTTC.

The CDR3 protein is CASRQGTNYGYTF. The CDR3, as DNA: TGTGCCAGCAGACAGGGAACGAACTATGGCTACACCTTC. V is TRBV28 and J is TRBJ1-2, with D maybe TRBD1 (6 bases). Germline-derived CDR1 and CDR2 are MDHEN and SYDVKM. V shed 6 bases and J shed 2 bases, with 10 bases lying between them. The CDR3 has 13 amino acids.

The V call is TRBV6-4, the J call TRBJ1-1; D is perhaps TRBD1 (6 bases). Germline assignment: CDR1 MRHNA and CDR2 SNTAGT. The CDR3 sequence is 13 residues long. The germline V and J ends were trimmed by 4 bases and 5 bases, with 11 bases remaining between them. The CDR3 spells CASSVQGGTEAFF. The CDR3 nucleotides read TGTGCCAGCAGTGTCCAAGGGGGGACTGAAGCTTTCTTT.

CDR3 region: CASRNGGLYEQYF. CDR3 sequence (DNA): TGTGCCAGCAGAAACGGGGGGCTCTACGAGCAGTACTTC. The chain links TRBV6-1 to TRBJ2-7; possible D gene TRBD2, 7 bases. Trimming pared 6 bases from V and 3 bases from J, leaving 12 bases between. CDR3 length equals 13 residues. Germline CDR1 MNHNS, CDR2 SASEGT.

V is TRBV7-2 and J is TRBJ1-2; 7 nucleotides line up with TRBD1. V shed 5 bases and J 6 bases; nucleotides not matched to a gene: 9. The germline gives CDR1 SGHTA, CDR2 FQGNSA. This CDR3 spans 14 amino acids. The CDR3 nucleotides read TGTGCCAGCAGCCCGGGACAGCTACTAGATGGCTACACCTTC. The encoded protein is CASSPGQLLDGYTF.

The rearrangement links TRBV14 to TRBJ1-2; D is unclear. Trimming stripped 4 bases from V and 5 bases from J, with 11 bases between. The CDR3 has 13 amino acids. In germline, CDR1 is SGHDN, CDR2 FVKESK. CDR3 amino acids: CASSLQRSYGYTF. Here the CDR3 DNA reads TGTGCCAGCAGCCTCCAAAGATCGTATGGCTACACCTTC. The full variable domain, rest sourced from reference TRBV14 and TRBJ1-2, is EAGVTQFPSHSVIEKGQTVTLRCDPISGHDNLYWYRRVMGKEIKFLLHFVKESKQDESGMPNNRFLAERTGGTYSTLKVQPAELEDSGVYFCASSLQRSYGYTFGSGTRLTVV.